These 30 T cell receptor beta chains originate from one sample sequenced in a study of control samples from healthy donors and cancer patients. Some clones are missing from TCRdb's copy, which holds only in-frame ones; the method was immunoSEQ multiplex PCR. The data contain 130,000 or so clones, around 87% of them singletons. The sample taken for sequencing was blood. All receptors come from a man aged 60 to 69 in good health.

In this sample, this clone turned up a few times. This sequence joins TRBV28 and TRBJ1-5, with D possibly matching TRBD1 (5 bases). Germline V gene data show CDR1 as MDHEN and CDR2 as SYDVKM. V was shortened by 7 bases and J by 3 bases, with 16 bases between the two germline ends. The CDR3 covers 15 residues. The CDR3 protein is CASTHYGTLNQPQHF. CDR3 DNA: TGTGCCAGCACCCACTACGGGACTCTCAATCAGCCCCAGCATTTT.

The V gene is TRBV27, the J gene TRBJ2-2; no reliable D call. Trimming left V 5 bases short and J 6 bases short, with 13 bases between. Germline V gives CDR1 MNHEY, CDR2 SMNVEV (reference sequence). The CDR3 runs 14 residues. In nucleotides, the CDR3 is TGTGCCAGCAGTACCGATACGATAGCCGGGGAGCTGTTTTTT. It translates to CASSTDTIAGELFF.

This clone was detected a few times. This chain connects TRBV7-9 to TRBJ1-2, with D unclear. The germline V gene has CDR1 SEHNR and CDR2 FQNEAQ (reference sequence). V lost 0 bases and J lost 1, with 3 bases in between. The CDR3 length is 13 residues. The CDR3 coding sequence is TGTGCCAGCAGCTTAGCAGTTAACTATGGCTACACCTTC. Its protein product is CASSLAVNYGYTF.

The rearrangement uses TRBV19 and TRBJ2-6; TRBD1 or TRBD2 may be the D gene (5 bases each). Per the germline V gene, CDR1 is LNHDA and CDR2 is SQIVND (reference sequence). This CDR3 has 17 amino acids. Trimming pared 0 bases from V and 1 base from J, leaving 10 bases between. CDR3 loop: CASSIDRDVSGANVLTF. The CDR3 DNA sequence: TGTGCCAGTAGTATAGACCGGGACGTATCTGGGGCCAACGTCCTGACTTTC. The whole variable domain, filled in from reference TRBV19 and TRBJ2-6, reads DGGITQSPKYLFRKEGQNVTLSCEQNLNHDAMYWYRQDPGQGLRLIYYSQIVNDFQKGDIAEGYSVSREKKESFPLTVTSAQKNPTAFYLCASSIDRDVSGANVLTFGAGSRLTVL.

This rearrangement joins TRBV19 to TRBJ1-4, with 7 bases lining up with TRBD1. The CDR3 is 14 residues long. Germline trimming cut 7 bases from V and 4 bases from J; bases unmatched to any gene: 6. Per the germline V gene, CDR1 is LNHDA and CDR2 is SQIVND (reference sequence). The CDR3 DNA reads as TGTGCCAGTACCCCGGGACAGATTAATGAAAAACTGTTTTTT. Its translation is CASTPGQINEKLFF.

CDR3 coding DNA: TGTGCCTGGAGTGTACTCCAAACCTACGAGCAGTACTTC. This encodes CAWSVLQTYEQYF. V gene TRBV30 combines with J gene TRBJ2-7; unclear D gene. The V end lost 0 bases, the J end lost 2 bases, and 8 bases lay between the germline ends. The CDR3 spans 13 residues. Germline values: CDR1 GTSNPN, CDR2 SVGIG (reference sequence).

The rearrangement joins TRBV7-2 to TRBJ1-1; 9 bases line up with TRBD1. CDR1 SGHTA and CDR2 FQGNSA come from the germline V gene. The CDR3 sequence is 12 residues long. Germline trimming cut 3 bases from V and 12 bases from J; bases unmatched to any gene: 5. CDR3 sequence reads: CASSFTGGSTFF. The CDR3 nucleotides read TGTGCCAGCAGCTTCACAGGGGGCTCAACTTTCTTT. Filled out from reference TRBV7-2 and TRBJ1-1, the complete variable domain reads GAGVSQSPSNKVTEKGKDVELRCDPISGHTALYWYRQSLGQGLEFLIYFQGNSAPDKSGLPSDRFSAERTGGSVSTLTIQRTQQEDSAVYLCASSFTGGSTFFGQGTRLTVV.

The CDR3 reads CASSEGRGNHWGHF. CDR3 bases: TGTGCCAGCAGTGAGGGACGTGGCAATCACTGGGGGCATTTT. The rearrangement uses TRBV2 and TRBJ1-5; possible D gene TRBD1, 5 bases. Germline V gene sequence: CDR1 SNHLY, CDR2 FYNNEI. V lost 3 bases and J lost 15, with 21 bases in between. The CDR3 spans 14 residues.

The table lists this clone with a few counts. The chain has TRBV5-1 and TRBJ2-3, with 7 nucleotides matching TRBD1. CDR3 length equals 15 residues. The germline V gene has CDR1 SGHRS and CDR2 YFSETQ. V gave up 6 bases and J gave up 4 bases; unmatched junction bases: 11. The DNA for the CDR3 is TGCGCCAGCACCCCCCCCGACAGGGAACCAGATACGCAGTATTTT. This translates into CASTPPDREPDTQYF. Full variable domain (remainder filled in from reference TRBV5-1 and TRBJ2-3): KAGVTQTPRYLIKTRGQQVTLSCSPISGHRSVSWYQQTPGQGLQFLFEYFSETQRNKGNFPGRFSGRQFSNSRSEMNVSTLELGDSALYLCASTPPDREPDTQYFGPGTRLTVL.

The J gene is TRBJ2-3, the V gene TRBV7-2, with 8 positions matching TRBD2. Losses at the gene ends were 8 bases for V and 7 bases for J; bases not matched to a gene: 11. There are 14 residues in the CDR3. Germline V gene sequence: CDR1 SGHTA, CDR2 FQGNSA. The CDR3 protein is CASLDRREGNTQYF. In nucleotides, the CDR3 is TGTGCCAGCCTAGACCGACGGGAGGGTAATACGCAGTATTTT.

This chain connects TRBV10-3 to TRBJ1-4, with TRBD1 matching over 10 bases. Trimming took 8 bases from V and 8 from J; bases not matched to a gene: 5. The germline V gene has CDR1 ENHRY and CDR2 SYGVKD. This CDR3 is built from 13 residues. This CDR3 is CAISGTGDEKLFF. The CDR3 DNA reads TGTGCCATCTCAGGGACAGGGGACGAAAAACTGTTTTTT.

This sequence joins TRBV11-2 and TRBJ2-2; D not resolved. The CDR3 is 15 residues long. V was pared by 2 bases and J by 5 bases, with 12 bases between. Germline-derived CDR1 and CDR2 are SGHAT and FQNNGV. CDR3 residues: CASSLLNLGTGELFF. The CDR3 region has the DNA TGTGCCAGCAGCTTATTAAACCTTGGGACCGGGGAGCTGTTTTTT. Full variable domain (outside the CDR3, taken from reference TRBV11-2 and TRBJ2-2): EAGVAQSPRYKIIEKRQSVAFWCNPISGHATLYWYQQILGQGPKLLIQFQNNGVVDDSQLPKDRFSAERLKGVDSTLKIQPAKLEDSAVYLCASSLLNLGTGELFFGEGSRLTVL.

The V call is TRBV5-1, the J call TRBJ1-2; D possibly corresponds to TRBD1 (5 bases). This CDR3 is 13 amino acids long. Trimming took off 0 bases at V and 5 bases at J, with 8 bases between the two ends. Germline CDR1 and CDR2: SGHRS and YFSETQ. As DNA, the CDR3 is TGCGCCAGCAGCTTGGGACAGATATATGGCTACACCTTC. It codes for CASSLGQIYGYTF.

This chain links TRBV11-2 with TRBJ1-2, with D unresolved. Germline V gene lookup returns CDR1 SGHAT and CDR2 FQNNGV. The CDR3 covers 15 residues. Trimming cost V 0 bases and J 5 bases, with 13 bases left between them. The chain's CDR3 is CASSLETGARYGYTF. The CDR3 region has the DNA TGTGCCAGCAGCTTAGAAACGGGCGCCCGGTATGGCTACACCTTC.

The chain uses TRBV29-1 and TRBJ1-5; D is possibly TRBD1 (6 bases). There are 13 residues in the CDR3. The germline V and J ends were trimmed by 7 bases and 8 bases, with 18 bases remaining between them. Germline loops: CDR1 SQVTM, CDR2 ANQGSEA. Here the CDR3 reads CSAVDSPREPQHF. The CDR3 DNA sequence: TGCAGCGCCGTGGACAGCCCCAGGGAGCCCCAGCATTTT.

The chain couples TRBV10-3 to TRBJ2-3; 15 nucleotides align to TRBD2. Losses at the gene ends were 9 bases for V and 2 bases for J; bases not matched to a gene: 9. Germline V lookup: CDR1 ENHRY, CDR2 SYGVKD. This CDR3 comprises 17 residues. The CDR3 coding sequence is TGTGCCATAACCGGGACTAGCGGGGGGAAAAACACAGATACGCAGTATTTT. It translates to CAITGTSGGKNTDTQYF.

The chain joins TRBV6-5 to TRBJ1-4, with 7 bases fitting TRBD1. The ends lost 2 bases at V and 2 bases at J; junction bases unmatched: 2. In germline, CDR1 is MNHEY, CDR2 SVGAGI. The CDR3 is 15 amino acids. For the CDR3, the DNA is TGTGCCAGCAGTTACACAGGGGCGACTAATGAAAAACTGTTTTTT. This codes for CASSYTGATNEKLFF.

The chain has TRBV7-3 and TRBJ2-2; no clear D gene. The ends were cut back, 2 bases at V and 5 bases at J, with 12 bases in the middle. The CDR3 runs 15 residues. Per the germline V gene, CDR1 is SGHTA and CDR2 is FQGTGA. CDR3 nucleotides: TGTGCCAGCAGCTTATCGGGTGTGGGAACCGGGGAGCTGTTTTTT. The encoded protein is CASSLSGVGTGELFF.

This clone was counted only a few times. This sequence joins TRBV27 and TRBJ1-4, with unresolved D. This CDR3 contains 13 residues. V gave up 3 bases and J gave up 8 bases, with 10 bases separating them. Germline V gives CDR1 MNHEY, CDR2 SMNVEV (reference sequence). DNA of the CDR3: TGTGCCAGCAGTTTTGGCCCGCGGGAAAAACTGTTTTTT. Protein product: CASSFGPREKLFF.

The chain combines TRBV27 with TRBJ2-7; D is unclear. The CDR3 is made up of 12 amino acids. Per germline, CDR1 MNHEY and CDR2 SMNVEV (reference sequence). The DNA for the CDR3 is TGTGCAGCACTGTGTGGTTCCTACGAGCAGTACTTC. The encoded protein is CAALCGSYEQYF.

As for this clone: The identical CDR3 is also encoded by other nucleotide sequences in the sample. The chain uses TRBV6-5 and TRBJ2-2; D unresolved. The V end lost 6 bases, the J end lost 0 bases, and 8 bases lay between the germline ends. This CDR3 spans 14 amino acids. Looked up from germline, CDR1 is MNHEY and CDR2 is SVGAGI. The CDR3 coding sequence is TGTGCCAGCAGGCGGACGGCGAACACCGGGGAGCTGTTTTTT. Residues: CASRRTANTGELFF.

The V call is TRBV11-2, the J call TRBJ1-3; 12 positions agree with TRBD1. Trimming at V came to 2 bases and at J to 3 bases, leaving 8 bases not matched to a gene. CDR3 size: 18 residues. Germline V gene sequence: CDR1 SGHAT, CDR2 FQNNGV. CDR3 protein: CASSLRPGQGAGGNTIYF. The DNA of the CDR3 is TGTGCCAGCAGCTTACGCCCGGGACAGGGGGCCGGTGGAAACACCATATATTTT.

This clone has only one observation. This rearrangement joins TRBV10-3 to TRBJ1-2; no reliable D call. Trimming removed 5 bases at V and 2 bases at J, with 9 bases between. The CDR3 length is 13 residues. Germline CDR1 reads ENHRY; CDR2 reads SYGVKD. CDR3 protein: CAISLDGNYGYTF. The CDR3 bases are TGTGCCATCAGTTTAGACGGCAACTATGGCTACACCTTC.

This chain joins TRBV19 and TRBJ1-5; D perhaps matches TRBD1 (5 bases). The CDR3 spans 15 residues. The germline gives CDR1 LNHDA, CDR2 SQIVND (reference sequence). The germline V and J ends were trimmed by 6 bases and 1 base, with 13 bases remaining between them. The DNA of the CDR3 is TGTGCCAGTAGGACCTCAGGGTTGAGCAATCAGCCCCAGCATTTT. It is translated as CASRTSGLSNQPQHF. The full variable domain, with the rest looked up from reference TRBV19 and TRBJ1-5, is DGGITQSPKYLFRKEGQNVTLSCEQNLNHDAMYWYRQDPGQGLRLIYYSQIVNDFQKGDIAEGYSVSREKKESFPLTVTSAQKNPTAFYLCASRTSGLSNQPQHFGDGTRLSIL.

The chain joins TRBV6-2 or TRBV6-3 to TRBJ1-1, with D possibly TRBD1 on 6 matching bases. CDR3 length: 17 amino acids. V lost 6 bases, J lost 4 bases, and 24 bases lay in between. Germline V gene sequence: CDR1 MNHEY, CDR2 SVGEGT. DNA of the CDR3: TGTGCCAGCAGCCCTTGGGGAGGACAGTACGGGGGCACTGAAGCTTTCTTT. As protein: CASSPWGGQYGGTEAFF.

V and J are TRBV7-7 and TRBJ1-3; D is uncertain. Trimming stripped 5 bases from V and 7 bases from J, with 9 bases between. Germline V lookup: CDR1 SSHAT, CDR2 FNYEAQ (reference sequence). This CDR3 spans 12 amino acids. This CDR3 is CASSPTGNTIYF. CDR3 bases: TGTGCCAGCAGCCCCACCGGTAACACCATATATTTT.

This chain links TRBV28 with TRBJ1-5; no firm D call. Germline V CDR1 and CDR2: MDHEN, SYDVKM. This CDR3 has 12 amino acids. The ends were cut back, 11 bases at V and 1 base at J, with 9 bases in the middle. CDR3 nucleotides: TGTGCCTCTGGGAGGAGCAATCAGCCCCAGCATTTT. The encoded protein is CASGRSNQPQHF.

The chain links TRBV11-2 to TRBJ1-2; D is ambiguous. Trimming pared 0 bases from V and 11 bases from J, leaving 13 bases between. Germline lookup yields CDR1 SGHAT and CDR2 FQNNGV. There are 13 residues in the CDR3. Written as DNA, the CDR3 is TGTGCCAGCAGCTTAGAGAACCTACTTGGGTACACCTTC. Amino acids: CASSLENLLGYTF.

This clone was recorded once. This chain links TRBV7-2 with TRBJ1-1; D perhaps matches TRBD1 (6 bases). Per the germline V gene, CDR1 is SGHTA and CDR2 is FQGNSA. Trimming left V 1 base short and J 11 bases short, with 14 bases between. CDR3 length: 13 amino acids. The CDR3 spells CASSLEVGGSAFF. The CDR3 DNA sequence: TGTGCCAGCAGCTTAGAGGTAGGGGGTAGTGCTTTCTTT.

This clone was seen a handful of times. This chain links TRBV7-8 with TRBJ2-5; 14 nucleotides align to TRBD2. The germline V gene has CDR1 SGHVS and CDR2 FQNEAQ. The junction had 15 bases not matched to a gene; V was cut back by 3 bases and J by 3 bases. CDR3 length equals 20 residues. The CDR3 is CASSLAGLAGGGTVEETQYF. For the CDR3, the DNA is TGTGCCAGCAGCTTGGCCGGACTAGCGGGGGGTGGGACTGTGGAAGAGACCCAGTACTTC.